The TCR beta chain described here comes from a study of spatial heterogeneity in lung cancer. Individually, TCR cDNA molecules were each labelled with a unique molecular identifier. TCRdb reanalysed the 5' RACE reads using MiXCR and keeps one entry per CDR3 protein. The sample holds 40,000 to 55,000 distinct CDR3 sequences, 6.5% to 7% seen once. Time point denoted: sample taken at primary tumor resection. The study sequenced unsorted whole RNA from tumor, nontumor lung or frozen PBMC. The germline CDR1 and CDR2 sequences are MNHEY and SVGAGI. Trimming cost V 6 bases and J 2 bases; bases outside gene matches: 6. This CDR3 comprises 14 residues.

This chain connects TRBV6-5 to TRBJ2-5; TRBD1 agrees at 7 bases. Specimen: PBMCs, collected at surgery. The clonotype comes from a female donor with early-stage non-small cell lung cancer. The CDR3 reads CASRRTGAQETQYF. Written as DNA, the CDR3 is TGTGCCAGCAGGCGGACAGGAGCACAAGAGACCCAGTACTTC.